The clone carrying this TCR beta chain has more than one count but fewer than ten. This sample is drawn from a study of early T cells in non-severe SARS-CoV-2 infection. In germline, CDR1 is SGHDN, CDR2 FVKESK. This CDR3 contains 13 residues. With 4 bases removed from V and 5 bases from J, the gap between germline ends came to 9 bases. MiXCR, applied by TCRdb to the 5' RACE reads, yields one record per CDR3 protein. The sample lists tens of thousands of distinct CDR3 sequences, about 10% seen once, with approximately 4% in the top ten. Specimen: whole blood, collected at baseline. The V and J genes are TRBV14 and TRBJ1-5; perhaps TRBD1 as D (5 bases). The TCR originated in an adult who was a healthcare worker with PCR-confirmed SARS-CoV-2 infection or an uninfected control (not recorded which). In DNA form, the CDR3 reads TGTGCCAGCAGCCTTACAGGTGATCAGCCCCAGCATTTT. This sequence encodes CASSLTGDQPQHF.